The source of this T cell receptor beta chain is a study of T cells after yellow fever vaccination. Germline CDR1 is SNHLY and CDR2 is FYNNEI. V was trimmed by 0 bases and J by 2 bases, leaving 7 bases between them. The CDR3 has 14 residues. Study observations and caveats: Repertoires obtained by FACS sorting could include abundant clonotypes that entered as contaminants from the bulk population. It was the secondary response that reached its peak faster, day 5 versus 15, but it was weaker. Subsequent to the booster, the majority of primary-vaccination clones reappeared (less than 97% CD4, roughly 90% CD8).

The study made its TCR cDNA through 5'RACE template switching. That step introduced a universal primer site along with UMIs. A single record per CDR3 protein comes from TCRdb applying MiXCR to the 5' RACE reads. The table lists a few hundred thousand distinct CDR3 sequences, roughly 13% of them singletons. This clonotype was counted a few times. Its antigen is currently unknown. The sequences come from CD4+ T cells sorted from PBMCs, collected 45 days after the yellow fever booster vaccination. This sequence joins TRBV2 and TRBJ1-2, with unresolved D. The source is a man in his thirties or forties who received the YFV17D yellow fever vaccine. The CDR3 sequence is CASSEARRNYGYTF. CDR3 DNA sequence: TGTGCCAGCAGTGAAGCCCGGAGAAACTATGGCTACACCTTC.